This T cell receptor (beta chain) was recovered during a study of blood T cell repertoires in COVID-19. About the study: Acute and convalescent COVID-19 samples came from the United States, Italy and Spain. Sources were T cells, B-cell-depleted T cells, or PBMCs; the material itself was cDNA or gDNA.

This clone occurred once. Authors' data handling: Nucleated cell counts were estimated from reference gene primer amplification. Clones were sequenced by immunoSEQ multiplex PCR, and TCRdb holds only the in-frame ones, with some missing. D and trimming were read from the DNA, whereas the V and J calls and clone size are those reported in that table. The repertoire holds about 150,000 clones, with 75% to 90% as singletons. The J segment lost 10 bases and the V segment lost 8 bases, leaving 11 bases of the junction unmatched. CDR1 and CDR2 from the germline V gene are SNHLY and FYNNEI. This CDR3 comprises 13 residues.

Sequenced input: peripheral blood. This TCR was recovered from a man between 60 and 75 years old with acute or convalescent COVID-19. This rearrangement joins TRBV2 to TRBJ2-1; TRBD2 agrees at 7 bases. The CDR3 DNA sequence: TGTGCCAGCGGGAGGGCGGTATTAGGCGAGCAGTTCTTC. Protein product: CASGRAVLGEQFF.